These T cell receptor beta chains were read from a single sample in a study of T cell responses to AZD1222 COVID-19 vaccine. This table comes from immunoSEQ multiplex PCR, and its TCRdb copy is limited to in-frame clones, with some not included. The sample consists of 140,000 to 150,000 clones, around 90% of them appearing once. The source material was peripheral blood, sampled on day 0 of AZD1222 vaccination. These receptors originate from an adult in good health. The CDR3 runs from the conserved cysteine through the conserved F or W. A D gene is named only where the DNA matches it firmly. Clone sizes are given selectively: once, few, many, or a class where the clone is expanded.

j_call clone_size v_call d_call cdr3_aa
TRBJ1-1 NA TRBV29-1 NA CSVGEGNTEAFF
TRBJ2-1 NA TRBV4-3 NA CASSQLGGGASFLHNEQFF
TRBJ2-5 NA TRBV25-1 TRBD2 CASSAKLAKETQYF
TRBJ2-1 NA TRBV4-2 NA CASSPLGMRDNNEQFF
TRBJ1-5 NA TRBV12-3/TRBV12-4 NA CASSPPSNQPQHF
TRBJ2-5 NA TRBV5-4 NA CASSPRADRPQETQYF
TRBJ1-5 few TRBV7-3 NA CASSLMGGNQPQHF
TRBJ1-2 NA TRBV10-3 NA CAISGGVGYTF
TRBJ1-5 NA TRBV5-6 NA CASSSPSAGGPQHF
TRBJ2-7 NA TRBV6-2/TRBV6-3 TRBD2 CASSYSAGGPYEQYF
TRBJ2-7 NA TRBV5-8 NA CASSYLKEQYF
TRBJ2-1 NA TRBV4-2 NA CASSSITLANEQFF
TRBJ2-5 NA TRBV18 NA CASSFPGPWETQYF
TRBJ1-1 NA TRBV7-8 TRBD1 CASSFATGTGDRRVEAFF
TRBJ1-1 NA TRBV12-3/TRBV12-4 TRBD1 CASSLTGGSPAFF
TRBJ1-4 NA TRBV7-9 NA CASSLTSGGANEKLFF
TRBJ1-3 once TRBV9 NA CASSMSVDSGNTIYF
TRBJ2-7 NA TRBV10-2 NA CASSTGGSSDSYEQYF
TRBJ1-5 NA TRBV20-1 NA CSASRINQPQHF
TRBJ2-7 NA TRBV28 NA CASSPGIRQGGIEQYF
TRBJ2-1 NA TRBV5-4 TRBD2 CASSLASGGANEQFF
TRBJ2-3 NA TRBV6-4 TRBD2 CASSVLAGGSTDTQYF
TRBJ2-1 NA TRBV9 TRBD2 CASSVMGGGPRNNEQFF
TRBJ2-6 NA TRBV5-1 TRBD1 CASSDRDSPSGANVLTF
TRBJ1-6 NA TRBV27 NA CASSLAWVRADNSPLHF
TRBJ1-5 NA TRBV6-1 NA CASSEVGGLQGQPQHF
TRBJ2-4 NA TRBV29-1 NA CSVASGAKNIQYF
TRBJ2-7 NA TRBV27 TRBD1 CASSLSDRADRYEQYF
TRBJ1-5 NA TRBV28 NA CASSLPYSYSNQPQHF
TRBJ1-5 few TRBV7-9 NA CASSDLNQPQHF
TRBJ2-3 NA TRBV5-1 NA CASSQERVDTQYF
TRBJ2-1 NA TRBV24-1 NA CATRGEGPYNEQFF
TRBJ2-7 NA TRBV28 NA CASSRLLISSYEQYF
TRBJ2-2 few TRBV11-2 TRBD2 CASSSRLAGIAGELFF
TRBJ1-1 NA TRBV7-2 NA CASSLAQGLNTEAFF
TRBJ2-2 once TRBV5-5 TRBD1 CASSLGTGRTGELFF
TRBJ1-1 NA TRBV5-1 NA CASRVNTEAFF
TRBJ2-5 NA TRBV27 NA CASSLRQTQETQYF
TRBJ2-1 NA TRBV27 TRBD1 CASSLSTGTGGWFF
TRBJ1-1 once TRBV4-1 NA CASSQAGGAITEAFF